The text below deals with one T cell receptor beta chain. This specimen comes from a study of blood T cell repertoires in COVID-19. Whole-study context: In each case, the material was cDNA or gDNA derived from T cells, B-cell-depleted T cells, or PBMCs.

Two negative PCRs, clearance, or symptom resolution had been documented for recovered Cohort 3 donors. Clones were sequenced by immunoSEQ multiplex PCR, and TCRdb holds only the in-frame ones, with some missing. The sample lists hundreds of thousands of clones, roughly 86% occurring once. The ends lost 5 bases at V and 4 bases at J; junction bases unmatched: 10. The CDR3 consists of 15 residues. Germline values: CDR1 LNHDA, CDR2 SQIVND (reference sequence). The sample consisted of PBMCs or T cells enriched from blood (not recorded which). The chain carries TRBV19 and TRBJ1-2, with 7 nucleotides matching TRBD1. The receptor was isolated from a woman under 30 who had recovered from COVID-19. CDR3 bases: TGTGCCAGTAGTCGGACCGGGACAGACCCCTATGGCTACACCTTC. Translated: CASSRTGTDPYGYTF.